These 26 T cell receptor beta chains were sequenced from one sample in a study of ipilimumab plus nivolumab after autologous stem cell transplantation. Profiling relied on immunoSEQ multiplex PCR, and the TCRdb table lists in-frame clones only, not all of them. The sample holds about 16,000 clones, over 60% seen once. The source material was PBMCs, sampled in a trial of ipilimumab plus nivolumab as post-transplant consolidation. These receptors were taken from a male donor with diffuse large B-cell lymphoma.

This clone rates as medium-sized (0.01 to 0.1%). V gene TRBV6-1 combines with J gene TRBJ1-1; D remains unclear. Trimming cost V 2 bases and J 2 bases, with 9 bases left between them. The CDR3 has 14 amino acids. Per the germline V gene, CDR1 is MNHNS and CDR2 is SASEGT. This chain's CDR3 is CASSEYESNTEAFF. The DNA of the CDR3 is TGTGCCAGCAGTGAATATGAATCCAACACTGAAGCTTTCTTT.

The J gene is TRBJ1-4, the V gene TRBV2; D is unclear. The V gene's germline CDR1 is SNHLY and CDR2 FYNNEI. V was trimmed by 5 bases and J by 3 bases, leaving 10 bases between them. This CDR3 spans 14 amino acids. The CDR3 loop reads CASSRRSANEKLFF. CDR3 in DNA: TGTGCCAGCAGTCGGCGGAGTGCTAATGAAAAACTGTTTTTT.

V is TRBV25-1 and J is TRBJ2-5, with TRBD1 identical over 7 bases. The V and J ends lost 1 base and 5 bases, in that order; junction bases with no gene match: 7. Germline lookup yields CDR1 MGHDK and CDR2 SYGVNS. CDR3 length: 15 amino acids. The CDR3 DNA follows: TGTGCCAGCAGTGAATGGAGACAGGGAGAGGAGACCCAGTACTTC. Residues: CASSEWRQGEETQYF.

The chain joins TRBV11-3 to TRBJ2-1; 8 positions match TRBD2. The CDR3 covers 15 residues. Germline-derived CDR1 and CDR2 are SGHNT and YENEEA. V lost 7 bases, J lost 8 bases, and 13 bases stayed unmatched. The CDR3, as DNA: TGTGCCAGCACTTTCTCCCTACGGGGGGGCTATGAGCAGTTCTTC. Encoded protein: CASTFSLRGGYEQFF.

The CDR3 DNA follows: TGTGCCAGCCACGGACTAGCGGGAGGGAGAAGGGTCGGGGAGCTGTTTTTT. Translating gives CASHGLAGGRRVGELFF. This chain joins TRBV28 and TRBJ2-2; 15 bases line up with TRBD2. The length of the CDR3 is 17 residues. Trimming took 8 bases from V and 7 from J; bases not matched to a gene: 11. Germline V gene lookup returns CDR1 MDHEN and CDR2 SYDVKM.

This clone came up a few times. The CDR3 DNA sequence: TGTGCCAGCAGTGCAGCTGTCACCGGGGAGCTGTTTTTT. This sequence encodes CASSAAVTGELFF. The J gene is TRBJ2-2, the V gene TRBV6-4; D uncertain. CDR3 length equals 13 residues. The germline CDR1 and CDR2 sequences are MRHNA and SNTAGT. Trimming left V 4 bases short and J 4 bases short, with 7 bases between.

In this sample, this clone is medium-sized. The chain's CDR3 is CASSQAGLQETQYF. CDR3 DNA: TGCGCCAGCAGCCAAGCAGGACTCCAAGAGACCCAGTACTTC. V gene TRBV4-1 combines with J gene TRBJ2-5; tentatively, D is TRBD2 (5 bases). CDR3 length: 14 residues. V lost 1 base and J lost 1, with 7 bases in between. Germline-derived CDR1 and CDR2 are MGHRA and YSYEKL.

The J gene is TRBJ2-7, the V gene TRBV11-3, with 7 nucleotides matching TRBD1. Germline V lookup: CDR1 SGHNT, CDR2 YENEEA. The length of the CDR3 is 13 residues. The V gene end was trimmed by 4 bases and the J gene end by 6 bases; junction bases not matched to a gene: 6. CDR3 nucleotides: TGTGCCAGCAGCTCCTACGGGACAGTCGAGCAGTACTTC. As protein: CASSSYGTVEQYF.

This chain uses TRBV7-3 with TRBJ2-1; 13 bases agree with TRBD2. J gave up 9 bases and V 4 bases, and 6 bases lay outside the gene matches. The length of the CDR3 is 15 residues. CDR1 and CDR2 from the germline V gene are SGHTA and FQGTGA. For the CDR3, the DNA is TGTGCCAGCAGCTCGACTAGCGGGAGGCTTGGTGAGCAGTTCTTC. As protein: CASSSTSGRLGEQFF.

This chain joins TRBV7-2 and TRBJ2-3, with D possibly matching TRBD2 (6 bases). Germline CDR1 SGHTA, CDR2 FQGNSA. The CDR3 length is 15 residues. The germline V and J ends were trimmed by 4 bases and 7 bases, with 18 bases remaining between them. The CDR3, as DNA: TGTGCCAGCAGCTCTCATGGGGGTGGGGGGAATACGCAGTATTTT. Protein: CASSSHGGGGNTQYF.

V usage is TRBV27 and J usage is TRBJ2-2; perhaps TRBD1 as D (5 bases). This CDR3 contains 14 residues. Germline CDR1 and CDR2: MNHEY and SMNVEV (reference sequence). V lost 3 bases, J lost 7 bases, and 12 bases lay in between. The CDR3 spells CASSFWGGGGELFF. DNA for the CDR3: TGTGCCAGCAGTTTTTGGGGCGGTGGCGGGGAGCTGTTTTTT.

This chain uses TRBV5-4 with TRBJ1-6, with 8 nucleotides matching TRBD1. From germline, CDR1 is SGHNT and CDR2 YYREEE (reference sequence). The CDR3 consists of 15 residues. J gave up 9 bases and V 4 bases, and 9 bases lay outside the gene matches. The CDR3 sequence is CASSINRGISSPLHF. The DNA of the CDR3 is TGTGCCAGCAGCATTAACAGGGGGATTAGTTCACCCCTCCACTTT.

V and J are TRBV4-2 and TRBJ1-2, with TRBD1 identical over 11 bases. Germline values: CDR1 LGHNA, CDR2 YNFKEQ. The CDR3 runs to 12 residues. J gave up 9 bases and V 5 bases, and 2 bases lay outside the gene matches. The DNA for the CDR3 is TGTGCCAGCAGCTGGGACAGGGGGAGCTACACCTTC. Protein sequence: CASSWDRGSYTF.

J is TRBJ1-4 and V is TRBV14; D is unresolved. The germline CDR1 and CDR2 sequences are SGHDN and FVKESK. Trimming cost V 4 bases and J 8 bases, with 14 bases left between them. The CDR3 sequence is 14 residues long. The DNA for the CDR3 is TGTGCCAGCAGCCTTAGAGGTCTAGAAGAAAAACTGTTTTTT. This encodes CASSLRGLEEKLFF.

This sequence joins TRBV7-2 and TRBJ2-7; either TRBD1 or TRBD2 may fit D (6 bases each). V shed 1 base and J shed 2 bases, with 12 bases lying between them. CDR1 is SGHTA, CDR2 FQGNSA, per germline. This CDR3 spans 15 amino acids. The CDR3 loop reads CASSLVHGGPYEQYF. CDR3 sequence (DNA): TGTGCCAGCAGCTTAGTCCACGGGGGCCCCTACGAGCAGTACTTC.

The CDR3 sequence is CASSHGGDGYTF. As DNA, the CDR3 is TGTGCCAGCTCACACGGAGGGGATGGCTACACCTTC. The chain couples TRBV18 to TRBJ1-2, with a possible D match to TRBD1 (5 bases). Germline-derived CDR1 and CDR2 are KGHSH and LQKENI. V was shortened by 4 bases and J by 6 bases, with 9 bases between the two germline ends. This CDR3 spans 12 amino acids.

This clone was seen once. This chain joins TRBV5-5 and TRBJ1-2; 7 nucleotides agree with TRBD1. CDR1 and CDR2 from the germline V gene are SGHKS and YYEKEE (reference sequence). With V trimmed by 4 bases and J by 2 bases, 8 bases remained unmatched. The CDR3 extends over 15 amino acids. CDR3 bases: TGTGCCAGCAGCCCCGACCCGGGACAGAACTATGGCTACACCTTC. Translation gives CASSPDPGQNYGYTF.

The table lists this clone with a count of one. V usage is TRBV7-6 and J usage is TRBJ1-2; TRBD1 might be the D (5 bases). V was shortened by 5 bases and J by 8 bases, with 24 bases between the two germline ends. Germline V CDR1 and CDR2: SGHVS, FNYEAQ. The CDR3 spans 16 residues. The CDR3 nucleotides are TGTGCCAGCAGCCAGGGCGGAGGGTTTAACTTGTTGGGCTACACCTTC. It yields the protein CASSQGGGFNLLGYTF.

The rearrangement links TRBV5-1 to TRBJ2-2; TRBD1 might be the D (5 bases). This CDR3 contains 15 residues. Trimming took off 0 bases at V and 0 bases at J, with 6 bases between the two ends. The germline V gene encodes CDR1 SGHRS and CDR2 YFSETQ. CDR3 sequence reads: CASSLGTTNTGELFF. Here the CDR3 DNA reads TGCGCCAGCAGCTTGGGGACAACGAACACCGGGGAGCTGTTTTTT.

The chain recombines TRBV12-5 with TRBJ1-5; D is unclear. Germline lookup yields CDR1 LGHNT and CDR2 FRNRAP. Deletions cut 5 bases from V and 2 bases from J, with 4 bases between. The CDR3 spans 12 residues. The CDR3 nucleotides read TGTGCTAGTGGTCCCCGCAATCAGCCCCAGCATTTT. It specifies CASGPRNQPQHF.

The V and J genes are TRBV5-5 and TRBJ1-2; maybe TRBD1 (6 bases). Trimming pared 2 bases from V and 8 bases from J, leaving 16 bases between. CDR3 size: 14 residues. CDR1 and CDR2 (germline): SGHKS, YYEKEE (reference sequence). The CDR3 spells CASSFPGSQGGYTF. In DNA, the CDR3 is TGTGCCAGCAGCTTCCCCGGGTCCCAGGGGGGCTACACCTTC.

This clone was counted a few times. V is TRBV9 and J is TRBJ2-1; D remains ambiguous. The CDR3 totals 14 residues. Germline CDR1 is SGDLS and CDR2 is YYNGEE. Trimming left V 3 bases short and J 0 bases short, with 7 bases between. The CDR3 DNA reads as TGTGCCAGCAGCGAAAAATACTCCTACAATGAGCAGTTCTTC. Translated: CASSEKYSYNEQFF.

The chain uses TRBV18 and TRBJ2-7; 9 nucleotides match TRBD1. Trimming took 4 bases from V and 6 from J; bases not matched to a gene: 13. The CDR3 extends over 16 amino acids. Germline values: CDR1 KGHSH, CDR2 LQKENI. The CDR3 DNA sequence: TGTGCCAGCTCACTAGGTTCGGGACAGGGTTACGGCGAGCAGTACTTC. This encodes CASSLGSGQGYGEQYF.

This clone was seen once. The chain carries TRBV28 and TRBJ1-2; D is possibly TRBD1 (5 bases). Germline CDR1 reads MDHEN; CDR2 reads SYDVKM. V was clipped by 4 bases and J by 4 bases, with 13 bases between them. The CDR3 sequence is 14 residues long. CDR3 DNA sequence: TGTGCCAGCAGTTCCGGTTCCACAGGCTATGGCTACACCTTC. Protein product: CASSSGSTGYGYTF.

The CDR3 sequence is CASSEAHYTGELFF. The CDR3 nucleotides read TGTGCCAGCAGTGAAGCGCATTACACCGGGGAGCTGTTTTTT. This chain joins TRBV6-1 and TRBJ2-2; the D is unclear. The V gene's germline CDR1 is MNHNS and CDR2 SASEGT. This CDR3 spans 14 amino acids. The ends were cut back, 0 bases at V and 3 bases at J, with 5 bases in the middle.

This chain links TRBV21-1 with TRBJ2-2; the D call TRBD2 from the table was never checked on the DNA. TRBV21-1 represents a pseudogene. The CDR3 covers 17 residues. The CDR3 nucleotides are TGTGCCAGCGGGGGTTCTACGGGGACTAGGGGTACCGGGGAGCTGTTTTTT. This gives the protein CASGGSTGTRGTGELFF.